The next 12 T cell receptor beta chains were all read from a single sample in a study of TIL therapy for anti-PD-1-resistant metastatic lung cancer. This sample's time point: pre-treatment sample, taken before nivolumab and TIL therapy. Tumor tissue came from excised metastases, mostly pleural nodules or supraclavicular lymph nodes. This was the immunoSEQ v3 assay. Sequencing used immunoSEQ multiplex PCR; TCRdb keeps in-frame clones, though not all of them. The sample has tens of thousands of clones; less than 85% are singletons. Here the sequenced sample was tumor tissue, taken at baseline. Receptors were obtained from a person aged 25-79 years with non-small cell lung cancer.

The chain links TRBV7-9 to TRBJ1-4; maybe TRBD1 (6 bases). This CDR3 is built from 14 residues. Germline lookup yields CDR1 SEHNR and CDR2 FQNEAQ (reference sequence). Trimming shortened V by 3 bases and J by 7 bases, and 12 bases separated the two germline ends. The CDR3 coding sequence is TGTGCCAGCAGCTTCAACAGGGATCGTGAAAAACTGTTTTTT. As protein: CASSFNRDREKLFF.

On this clone: Other DNA sequences from this sample encode an identical CDR3 as well. V gene TRBV9 combines with J gene TRBJ1-4; 10 bases fit TRBD1. CDR1 and CDR2 from the germline V gene are SGDLS and YYNGEE. V lost 4 bases, J lost 6 bases, and 3 bases stayed unmatched. There are 14 residues in the CDR3. In DNA, the CDR3 is TGTGCCAGCAGCCGGGACAGGGGTGATGAAAAACTGTTTTTT. It translates to CASSRDRGDEKLFF.

The table lists this clone with a few counts. The chain carries TRBV29-1 and TRBJ1-6; D ambiguous. Germline loops: CDR1 SQVTM, CDR2 ANQGSEA. V lost 4 bases, J lost 9 bases, and 7 bases lay in between. The CDR3 covers 11 residues. The CDR3 coding sequence is TGCAGCGTTGGTGAGACTTCACCCCTCCACTTT. This codes for CSVGETSPLHF.

The CDR3 DNA reads TGTGCCAGCAGTTTGGGACTGCCCTCCTACGAGCAGTACTTC. This gives the protein CASSLGLPSYEQYF. The V call is TRBV6-6, the J call TRBJ2-7, with D perhaps matching TRBD2 (6 bases). Trimming removed 4 bases at V and 0 bases at J, with 10 bases between. Germline loops: CDR1 MNHNY, CDR2 SVGAGI (reference sequence). The CDR3 covers 14 residues.

This clone occurred a few times. The CDR3 here is CASSPGLVYEQYF. In DNA, the CDR3 is TGTGCCAGTAGTCCCGGACTAGTCTACGAGCAGTACTTC. The chain carries TRBV19 and TRBJ2-7; 7 positions match TRBD2. After removal of 5 bases from V and 3 bases from J, the junction contained 4 bases not matched to a gene. The length of the CDR3 is 13 residues. The V gene's germline CDR1 is LNHDA and CDR2 SQIVND (reference sequence).

This chain links TRBV5-1 with TRBJ2-6, with a possible D match to TRBD1 (5 bases). CDR3 length: 18 residues. Trimming took 7 bases from V and 0 from J, leaving 20 bases between them. CDR1 is SGHRS, CDR2 YFSETQ, per germline. This CDR3 is CASCRAGNEISGANVLTF. Written as DNA, the CDR3 is TGCGCCAGCTGTAGGGCAGGGAACGAAATCTCTGGGGCCAACGTCCTGACTTTC.

This sequence joins TRBV10-3 and TRBJ2-5; possible D gene TRBD2, 5 bases. V was trimmed by 2 bases and J by 5 bases, leaving 12 bases between them. CDR3 length equals 14 residues. The germline CDR1 and CDR2 sequences are ENHRY and SYGVKD. CDR3 sequence: CAISESRGSETQYF. CDR3 in DNA: TGTGCCATCAGTGAGAGCCGGGGTTCGGAGACCCAGTACTTC.

V is TRBV10-1 and J is TRBJ2-3, with TRBD1 matching 8 bases. This CDR3 has 12 residues. Germline CDR1 reads WNHNN; CDR2 reads SYGVQD (reference sequence). The ends lost 6 bases at V and 7 bases at J; junction bases unmatched: 3. CDR3 residues: CASRDRGNTQYF. CDR3 sequence (DNA): TGCGCCAGCAGAGACAGGGGAAATACGCAGTATTTT.

The chain joins TRBV6-1 to TRBJ1-2, with a possible D match to TRBD1 (5 bases). The CDR3 is 11 residues long. Trimming pared 10 bases from V and 7 bases from J, leaving 13 bases between. From germline, CDR1 is MNHNS and CDR2 SASEGT. The CDR3 sequence: CATERGFGYTF. Written as DNA, the CDR3 is TGTGCCACCGAGAGGGGATTTGGCTACACCTTC.

The V call is TRBV29-1, the J call TRBJ2-7, with D maybe TRBD1 (6 bases). The CDR3 has 13 amino acids. The V end lost 7 bases, the J end lost 0 bases, and 13 bases lay between the germline ends. Germline-derived CDR1 and CDR2 are SQVTM and ANQGSEA. The CDR3 is CSAVAGVSYEQYF. Here the CDR3 DNA reads TGCAGCGCTGTGGCAGGGGTCTCCTACGAGCAGTACTTC.

The chain recombines TRBV6-5 with TRBJ1-5; D gene uncertain. Trimming shortened V by 2 bases and J by 6 bases, and 14 bases separated the two germline ends. The CDR3 extends over 15 amino acids. Germline loops: CDR1 MNHEY, CDR2 SVGAGI. DNA for the CDR3: TGTGCCAGCAGTTACCCGAAAGCTGGGGTTCAGCCCCAGCATTTT. It codes for CASSYPKAGVQPQHF.

V is TRBV10-1 and J is TRBJ2-1; TRBD1 aligns across 12 bases. J was trimmed by 7 bases and V by 3 bases; bases with no gene match: 4. Germline lookup yields CDR1 WNHNN and CDR2 SYGVQD (reference sequence). This CDR3 is 15 amino acids long. CDR3 DNA: TGCGCCAGCAGTGACCCGGGACAGGGGGCTAATGAGCAGTTCTTC. Protein: CASSDPGQGANEQFF.